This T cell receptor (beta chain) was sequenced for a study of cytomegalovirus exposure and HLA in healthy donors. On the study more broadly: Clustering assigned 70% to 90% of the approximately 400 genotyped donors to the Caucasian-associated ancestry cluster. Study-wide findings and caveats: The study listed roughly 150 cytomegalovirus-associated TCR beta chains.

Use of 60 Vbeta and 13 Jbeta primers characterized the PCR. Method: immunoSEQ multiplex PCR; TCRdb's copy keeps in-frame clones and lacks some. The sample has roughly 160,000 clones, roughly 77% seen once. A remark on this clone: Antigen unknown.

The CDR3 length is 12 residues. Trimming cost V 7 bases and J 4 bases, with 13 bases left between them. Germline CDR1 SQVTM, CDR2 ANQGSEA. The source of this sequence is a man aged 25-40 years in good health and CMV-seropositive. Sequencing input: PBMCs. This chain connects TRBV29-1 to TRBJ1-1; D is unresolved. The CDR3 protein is CSALVVGTEAFF. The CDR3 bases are TGCAGCGCCCTAGTCGTGGGCACTGAAGCTTTCTTT. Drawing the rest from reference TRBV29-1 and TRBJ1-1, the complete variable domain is SAVISQKPSRDICQRGTSLTIQCQVDSQVTMMFWYRQQPGQSLTLIATANQGSEATYESGFVIDKFPISRPNLTFSTLTVSNMSPEDSSIYLCSALVVGTEAFFGQGTRLTVV.